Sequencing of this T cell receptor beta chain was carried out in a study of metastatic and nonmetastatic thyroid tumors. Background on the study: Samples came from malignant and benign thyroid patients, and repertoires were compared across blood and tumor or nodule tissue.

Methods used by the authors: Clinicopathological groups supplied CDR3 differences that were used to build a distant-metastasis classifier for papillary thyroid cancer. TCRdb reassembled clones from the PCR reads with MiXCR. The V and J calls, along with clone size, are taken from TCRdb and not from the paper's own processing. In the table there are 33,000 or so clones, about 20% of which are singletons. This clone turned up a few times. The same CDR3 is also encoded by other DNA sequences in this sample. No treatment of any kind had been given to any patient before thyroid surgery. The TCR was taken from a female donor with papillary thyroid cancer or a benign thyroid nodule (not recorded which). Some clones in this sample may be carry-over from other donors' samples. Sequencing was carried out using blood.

CDR3 sequence: CASSQDRGGQSNQPQHF. As DNA, the CDR3 is TGTGCCAGCAGCCAAGATCGGGGGGGGCAGAGCAATCAGCCTCAACATTTT. The chain employs TRBV3-1 and TRBJ1-5; weak D call: TRBD1 (6 bases). Germline V CDR1 and CDR2: LGHDT, YNNKEL (reference sequence). The V end lost 0 bases, the J end lost 16 bases, and 28 bases lay between the germline ends. The CDR3 has 17 amino acids.